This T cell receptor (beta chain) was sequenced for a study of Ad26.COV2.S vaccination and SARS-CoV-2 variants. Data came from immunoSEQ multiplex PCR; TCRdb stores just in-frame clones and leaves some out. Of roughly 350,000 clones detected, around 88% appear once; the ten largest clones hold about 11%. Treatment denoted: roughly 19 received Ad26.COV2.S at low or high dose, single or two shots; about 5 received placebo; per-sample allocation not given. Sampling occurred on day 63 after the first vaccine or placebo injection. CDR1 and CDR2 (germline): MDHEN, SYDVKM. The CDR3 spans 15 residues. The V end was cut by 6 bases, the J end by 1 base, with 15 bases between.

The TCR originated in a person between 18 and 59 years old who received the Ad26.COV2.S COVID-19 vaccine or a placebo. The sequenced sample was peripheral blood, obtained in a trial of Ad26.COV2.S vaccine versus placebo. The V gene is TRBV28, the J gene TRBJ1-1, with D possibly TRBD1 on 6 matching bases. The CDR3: CASSLRGARNTEAFF. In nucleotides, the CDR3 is TGTGCCAGCAGCCTCCGGGGGGCCCGGAACACTGAAGCTTTCTTT.